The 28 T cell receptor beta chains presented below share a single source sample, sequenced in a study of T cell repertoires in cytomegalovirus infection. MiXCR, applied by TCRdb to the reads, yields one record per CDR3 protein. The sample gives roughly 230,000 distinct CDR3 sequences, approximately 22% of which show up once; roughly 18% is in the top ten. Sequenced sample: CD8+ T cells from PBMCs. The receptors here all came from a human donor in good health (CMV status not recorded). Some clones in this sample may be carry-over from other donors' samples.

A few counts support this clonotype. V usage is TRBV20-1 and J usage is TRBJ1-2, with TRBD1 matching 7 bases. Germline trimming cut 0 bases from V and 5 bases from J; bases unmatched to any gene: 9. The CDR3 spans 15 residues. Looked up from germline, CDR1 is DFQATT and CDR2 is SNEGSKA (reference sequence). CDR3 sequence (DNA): TGCAGTGCTAGAGATTACAGGGGAGTCGAATATGGCTACACCTTC. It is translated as CSARDYRGVEYGYTF.

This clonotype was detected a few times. CDR3 protein: CSARDPTGTGELFF. CDR3 bases: TGCAGTGCTAGAGACCCGACAGGGACCGGGGAGCTGTTTTTT. V usage is TRBV20-1 and J usage is TRBJ2-2; TRBD1 matches at 7 bases. Germline V gene lookup returns CDR1 DFQATT and CDR2 SNEGSKA (reference sequence). Trimming removed 0 bases from V and 5 bases from J; junction bases left unmatched: 3. The CDR3 runs to 14 residues.

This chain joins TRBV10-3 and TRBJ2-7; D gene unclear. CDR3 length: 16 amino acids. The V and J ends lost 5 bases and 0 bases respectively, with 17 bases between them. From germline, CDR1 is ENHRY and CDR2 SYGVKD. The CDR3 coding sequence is TGTGCCATCAGTTGGGCGAAGCAGGTCAGCTCCTACGAGCAGTACTTC. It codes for CAISWAKQVSSYEQYF.

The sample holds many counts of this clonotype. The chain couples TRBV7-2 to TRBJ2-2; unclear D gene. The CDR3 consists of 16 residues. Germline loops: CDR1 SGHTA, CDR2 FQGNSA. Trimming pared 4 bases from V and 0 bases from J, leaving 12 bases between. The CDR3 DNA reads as TGTGCCAGCAGCTCCCCGGACGGTCCGAACACCGGGGAGCTGTTTTTT. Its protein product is CASSSPDGPNTGELFF. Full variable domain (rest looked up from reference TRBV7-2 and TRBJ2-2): GAGVSQSPSNKVTEKGKDVELRCDPISGHTALYWYRQSLGQGLEFLIYFQGNSAPDKSGLPSDRFSAERTGGSVSTLTIQRTQQEDSAVYLCASSSPDGPNTGELFFGEGSRLTVL.

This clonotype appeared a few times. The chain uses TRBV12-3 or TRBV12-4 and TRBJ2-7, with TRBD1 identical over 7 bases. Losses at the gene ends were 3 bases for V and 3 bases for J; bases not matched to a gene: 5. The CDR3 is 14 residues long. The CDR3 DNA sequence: TGTGCCAGCAGTTTCCCGGGACAGCTCTACGAGCAGTACTTC. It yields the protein CASSFPGQLYEQYF.

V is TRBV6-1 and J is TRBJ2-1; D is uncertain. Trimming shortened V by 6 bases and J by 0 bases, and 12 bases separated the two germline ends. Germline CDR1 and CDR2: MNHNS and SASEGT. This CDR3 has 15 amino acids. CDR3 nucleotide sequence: TGTGCCAGCAGCAATGGACCGCACTCCTACAATGAGCAGTTCTTC. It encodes CASSNGPHSYNEQFF.

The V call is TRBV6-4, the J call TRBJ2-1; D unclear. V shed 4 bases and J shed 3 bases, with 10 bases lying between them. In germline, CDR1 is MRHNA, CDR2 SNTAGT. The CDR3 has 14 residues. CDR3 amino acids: CASSVESYYNEQFF. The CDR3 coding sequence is TGTGCCAGCAGTGTGGAGTCTTACTACAATGAGCAGTTCTTC.

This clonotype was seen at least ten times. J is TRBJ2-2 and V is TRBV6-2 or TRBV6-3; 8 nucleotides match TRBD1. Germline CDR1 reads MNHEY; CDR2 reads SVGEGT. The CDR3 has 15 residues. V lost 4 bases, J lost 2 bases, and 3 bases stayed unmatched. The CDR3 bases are TGTGCCAGCAGTTGGACAGGGACTAACACCGGGGAGCTGTTTTTT. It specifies CASSWTGTNTGELFF.

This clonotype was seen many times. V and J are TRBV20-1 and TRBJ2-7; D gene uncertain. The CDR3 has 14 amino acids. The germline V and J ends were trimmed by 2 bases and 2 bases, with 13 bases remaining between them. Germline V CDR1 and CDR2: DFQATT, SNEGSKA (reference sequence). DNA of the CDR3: TGCAGTGCTAGATCACCGGAACAAGCCTACGAGCAGTACTTC. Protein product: CSARSPEQAYEQYF.

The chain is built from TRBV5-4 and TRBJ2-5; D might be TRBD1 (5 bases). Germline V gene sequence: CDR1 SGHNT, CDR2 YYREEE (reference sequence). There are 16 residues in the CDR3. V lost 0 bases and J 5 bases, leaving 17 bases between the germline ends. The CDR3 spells CASSLAVTGRRETQYF. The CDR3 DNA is TGTGCCAGCAGCTTGGCCGTCACAGGCCGAAGGGAGACCCAGTACTTC.

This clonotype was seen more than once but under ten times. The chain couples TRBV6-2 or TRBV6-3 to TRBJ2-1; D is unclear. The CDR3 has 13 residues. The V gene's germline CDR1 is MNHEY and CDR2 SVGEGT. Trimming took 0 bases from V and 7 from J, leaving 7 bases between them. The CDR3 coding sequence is TGTGCCAGCAGTTACTCCAGTACAAATGAGCAGTTCTTC. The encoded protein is CASSYSSTNEQFF.

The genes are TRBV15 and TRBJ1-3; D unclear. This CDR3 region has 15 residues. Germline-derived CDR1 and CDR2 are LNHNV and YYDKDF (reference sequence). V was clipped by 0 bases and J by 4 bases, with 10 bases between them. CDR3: CATSRDHTSGNTIYF. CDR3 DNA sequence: TGTGCCACCAGCAGAGATCATACTTCGGGAAACACCATATATTTT.

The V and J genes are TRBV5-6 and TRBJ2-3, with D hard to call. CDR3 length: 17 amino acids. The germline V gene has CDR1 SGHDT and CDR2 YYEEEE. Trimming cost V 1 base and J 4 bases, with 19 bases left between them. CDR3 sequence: CASSLLPPDPWADTQYF. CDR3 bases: TGTGCCAGCAGCTTGCTTCCGCCAGACCCTTGGGCAGATACGCAGTATTTT.

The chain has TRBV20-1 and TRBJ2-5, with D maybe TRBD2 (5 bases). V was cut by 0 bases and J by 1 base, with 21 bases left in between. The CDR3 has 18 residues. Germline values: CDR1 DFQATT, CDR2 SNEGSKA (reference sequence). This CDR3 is CSARDDRGIRVSQETQYF. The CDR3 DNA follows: TGCAGTGCTAGAGATGACCGGGGAATTCGGGTCTCCCAAGAGACCCAGTACTTC.

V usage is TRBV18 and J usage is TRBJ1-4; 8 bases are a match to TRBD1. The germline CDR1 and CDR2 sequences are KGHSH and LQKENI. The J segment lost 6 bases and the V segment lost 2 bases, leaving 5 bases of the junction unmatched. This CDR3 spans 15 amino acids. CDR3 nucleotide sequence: TGTGCCAGCTCACCAATGGACAGGGATCATGAAAAACTGTTTTTT. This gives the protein CASSPMDRDHEKLFF.

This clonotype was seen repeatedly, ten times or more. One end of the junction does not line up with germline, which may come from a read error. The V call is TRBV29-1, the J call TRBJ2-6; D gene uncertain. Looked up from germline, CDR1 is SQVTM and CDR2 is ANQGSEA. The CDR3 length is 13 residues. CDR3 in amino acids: CSVEGDGANVLTF. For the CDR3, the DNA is TGCAGCGTGGAAGGTGATGGGGCCAACGTCCTGACTTTC.

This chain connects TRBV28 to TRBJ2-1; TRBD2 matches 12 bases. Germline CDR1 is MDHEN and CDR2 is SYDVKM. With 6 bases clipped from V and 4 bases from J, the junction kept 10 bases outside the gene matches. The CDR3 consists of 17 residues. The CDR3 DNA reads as TGTGCCAGCAGCCTATTCTCTAGCGGGGGGGCATACAATGAGCAGTTCTTC. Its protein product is CASSLFSSGGAYNEQFF.

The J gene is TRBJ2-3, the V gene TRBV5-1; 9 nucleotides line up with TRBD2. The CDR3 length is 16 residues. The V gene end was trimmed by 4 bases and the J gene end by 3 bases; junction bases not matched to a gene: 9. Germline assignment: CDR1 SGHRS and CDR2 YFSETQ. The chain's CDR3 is CASSPTIAGATDTQYF. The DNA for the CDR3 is TGCGCCAGCAGCCCGACTATAGCGGGGGCAACAGATACGCAGTATTTT.

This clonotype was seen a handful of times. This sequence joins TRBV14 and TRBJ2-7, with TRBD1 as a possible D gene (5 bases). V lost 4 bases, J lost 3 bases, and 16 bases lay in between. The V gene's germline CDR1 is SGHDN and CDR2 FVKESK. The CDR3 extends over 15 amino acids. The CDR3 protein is CASSPGGDRNYEQYF. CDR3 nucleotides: TGTGCCAGCAGCCCAGGCGGAGACAGAAACTACGAGCAGTACTTC.

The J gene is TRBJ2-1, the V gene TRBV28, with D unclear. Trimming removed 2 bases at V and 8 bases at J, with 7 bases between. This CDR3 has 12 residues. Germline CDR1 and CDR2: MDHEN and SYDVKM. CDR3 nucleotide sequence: TGTGCCAGCAGTTTAGATTCGGATGAGCAGTTCTTC. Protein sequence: CASSLDSDEQFF. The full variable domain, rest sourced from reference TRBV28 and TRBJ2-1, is DVKVTQSSRYLVKRTGEKVFLECVQDMDHENMFWYRQDPGLGLRLIYFSYDVKMKEKGDIPEGYSVSREKKERFSLILESASTNQTSMYLCASSLDSDEQFFGPGTRLTVL.

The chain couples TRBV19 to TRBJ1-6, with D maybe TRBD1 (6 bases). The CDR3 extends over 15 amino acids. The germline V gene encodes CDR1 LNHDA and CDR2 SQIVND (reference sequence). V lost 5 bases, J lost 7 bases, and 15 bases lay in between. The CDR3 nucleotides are TGTGCCAGTAGTCCCGGATCCAGGGGAAATTCACCCCTCCACTTT. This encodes CASSPGSRGNSPLHF.

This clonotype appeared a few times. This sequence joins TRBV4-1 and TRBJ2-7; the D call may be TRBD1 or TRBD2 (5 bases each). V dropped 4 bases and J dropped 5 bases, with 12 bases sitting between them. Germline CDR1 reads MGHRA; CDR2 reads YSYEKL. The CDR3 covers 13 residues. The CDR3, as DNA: TGCGCCAGCAGCCTTCTCCGGGACGACGAGCAGTACTTC. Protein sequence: CASSLLRDDEQYF.

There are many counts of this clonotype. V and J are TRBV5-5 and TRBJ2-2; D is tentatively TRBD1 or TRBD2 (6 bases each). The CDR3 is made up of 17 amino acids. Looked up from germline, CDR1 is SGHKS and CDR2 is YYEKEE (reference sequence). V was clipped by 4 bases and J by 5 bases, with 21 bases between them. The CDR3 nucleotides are TGTGCCAGCAGCCCTTTTCTCGTGACAGGAGGGACCGGGGAGCTGTTTTTT. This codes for CASSPFLVTGGTGELFF.

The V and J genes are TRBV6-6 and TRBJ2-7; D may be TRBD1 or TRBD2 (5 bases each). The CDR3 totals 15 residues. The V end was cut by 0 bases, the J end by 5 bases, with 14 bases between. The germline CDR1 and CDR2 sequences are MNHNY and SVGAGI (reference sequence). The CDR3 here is CASSYSGTGSHEQYF. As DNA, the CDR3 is TGTGCCAGCAGTTACTCGGGGACCGGGTCCCACGAGCAGTACTTC.

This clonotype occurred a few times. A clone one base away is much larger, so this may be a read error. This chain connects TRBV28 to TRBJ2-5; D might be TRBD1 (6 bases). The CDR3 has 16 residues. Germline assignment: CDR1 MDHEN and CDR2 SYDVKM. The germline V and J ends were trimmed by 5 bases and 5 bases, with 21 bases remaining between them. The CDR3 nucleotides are TGTGCCAGCAGTCGAGGTCCGAACAGGGAGTCGGAGACCCAGTACTTC. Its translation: CASSRGPNRESETQYF.

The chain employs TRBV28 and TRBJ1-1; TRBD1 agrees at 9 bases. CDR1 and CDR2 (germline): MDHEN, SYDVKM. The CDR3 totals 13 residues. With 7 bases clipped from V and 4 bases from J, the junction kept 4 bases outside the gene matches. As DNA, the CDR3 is TGTGCCAGCAAGCGGACAGGGGTCACTGAAGCTTTCTTT. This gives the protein CASKRTGVTEAFF.

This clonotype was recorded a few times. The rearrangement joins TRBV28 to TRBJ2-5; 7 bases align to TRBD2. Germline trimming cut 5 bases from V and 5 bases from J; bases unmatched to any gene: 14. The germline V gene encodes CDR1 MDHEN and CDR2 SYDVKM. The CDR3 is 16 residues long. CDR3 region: CASSAPWASGRETQYF. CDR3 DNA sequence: TGTGCCAGCAGTGCCCCTTGGGCTAGCGGTCGGGAGACCCAGTACTTC.

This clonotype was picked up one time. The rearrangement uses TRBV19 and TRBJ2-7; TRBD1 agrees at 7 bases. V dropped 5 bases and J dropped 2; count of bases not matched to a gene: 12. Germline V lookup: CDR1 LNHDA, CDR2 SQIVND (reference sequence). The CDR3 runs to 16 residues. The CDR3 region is CASSFSSGTVAYEQYF. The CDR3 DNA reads TGTGCCAGTAGTTTCAGCTCCGGGACAGTTGCCTACGAGCAGTACTTC.